Below are 14 T cell receptor beta chains sequenced from a single sample in a study of blood T cell repertoires in COVID-19. Here immunoSEQ multiplex PCR was the method, and the copy in TCRdb shows in-frame clones only, minus some. The data show more than 110,000 clones, under 85% seen once. Material: PBMCs or T cells enriched from blood (not recorded which). Every receptor here comes from a woman between 18 and 29 years old who had been exposed to COVID-19.

This chain links TRBV19 with TRBJ1-3; 7 nucleotides align to TRBD1. The V gene's germline CDR1 is LNHDA and CDR2 SQIVND (reference sequence). CDR3 size: 20 residues. J gave up 1 base and V 9 bases, and 24 bases lay outside the gene matches. CDR3 in amino acids: CASRPFLAGGEFRSGNTIYF. The CDR3 bases are TGTGCCAGCCGACCCTTTTTGGCAGGGGGTGAATTTCGGTCTGGAAACACCATATATTTT.

This clone was found once. J is TRBJ2-7 and V is TRBV5-1; a weak D match, TRBD2 (6 bases). The germline gives CDR1 SGHRS, CDR2 YFSETQ. The V gene lost 0 bases and the J gene lost 2 bases, with 18 bases spanning the gap. The CDR3 sequence is 17 residues long. CDR3 coding DNA: TGCGCCAGCAGCTTGGATCCGACGGGAGCCTCTCCCTACGAGCAGTACTTC. It yields the protein CASSLDPTGASPYEQYF.

The chain couples TRBV4-3 to TRBJ2-2, with a weak D call TRBD1 (6 bases). The CDR3 loop spans 15 amino acids. V lost 1 base and J lost 2, with 8 bases in between. The germline gives CDR1 LGHNA, CDR2 YSLEER. CDR3 bases: TGCGCCAGCAGCCAAGGACAGGCTAACACCGGGGAGCTGTTTTTT. It codes for CASSQGQANTGELFF.

In the case of this clone: The sample has other DNA sequences that encode this CDR3 too. The chain joins TRBV7-3 to TRBJ2-2, with D maybe TRBD2 (5 bases). The CDR3 is made up of 15 amino acids. V gave up 5 bases and J gave up 0 bases, with 10 bases separating them. CDR1 is SGHTA, CDR2 FQGTGA, per germline. CDR3 sequence: CASSPDYANTGELFF. The CDR3 DNA reads TGTGCCAGCAGCCCTGACTACGCGAACACCGGGGAGCTGTTTTTT.

This clone is a singleton in its sample. J is TRBJ1-1 and V is TRBV2, with 7 bases that match TRBD1. The CDR3 runs 14 residues. CDR1 and CDR2 from the germline V gene are SNHLY and FYNNEI. Trimming removed 6 bases from V and 4 bases from J; junction bases left unmatched: 8. The CDR3 DNA reads as TGTGCCAGCAGAGGGACAGCTTGGGCCACTGAAGCTTTCTTT. It encodes CASRGTAWATEAFF.

This chain joins TRBV19 and TRBJ2-2, with TRBD1 identical over 7 bases. The CDR3 loop spans 13 amino acids. Germline CDR1 and CDR2: LNHDA and SQIVND (reference sequence). Trimming took 9 bases from V and 7 from J; bases not matched to a gene: 8. CDR3 sequence (DNA): TGTGCCAGCGGACAGGTTCTTGGCGGGGAGCTGTTTTTT. It translates to CASGQVLGGELFF. Full variable domain (outside the CDR3, taken from reference TRBV19 and TRBJ2-2): DGGITQSPKYLFRKEGQNVTLSCEQNLNHDAMYWYRQDPGQGLRLIYYSQIVNDFQKGDIAEGYSVSREKKESFPLTVTSAQKNPTAFYLCASGQVLGGELFFGEGSRLTVL.

The V gene is TRBV18, the J gene TRBJ1-1, with D unclear. Deletions cut 6 bases from V and 0 bases from J, with 11 bases between. Germline CDR1 is KGHSH and CDR2 is LQKENI. The CDR3 totals 14 residues. The CDR3 DNA follows: TGTGCCAGCTCTCCGCAGGATGTGAACACTGAAGCTTTCTTT. Protein: CASSPQDVNTEAFF.

This chain uses TRBV5-4 with TRBJ2-3, with 9 bases lining up with TRBD2. CDR1 and CDR2 from the germline V gene are SGHNT and YYREEE (reference sequence). This CDR3 spans 15 amino acids. The J segment lost 2 bases and the V segment lost 7 bases, leaving 8 bases of the junction unmatched. The CDR3 here is CASPAGTSHTDTQYF. The CDR3 DNA follows: TGTGCCAGCCCCGCGGGGACTAGCCACACAGATACGCAGTATTTT. Drawing the rest from reference TRBV5-4 and TRBJ2-3, the complete variable domain is ETGVTQSPTHLIKTRGQQVTLRCSSQSGHNTVSWYQQALGQGPQFIFQYYREEENGRGNFPPRFSGLQFPNYSSELNVNALELDDSALYLCASPAGTSHTDTQYFGPGTRLTVL.

The chain recombines TRBV29-1 with TRBJ1-1; 7 positions agree with TRBD1. Losses at the gene ends were 4 bases for V and 4 bases for J; bases not matched to a gene: 6. The CDR3 covers 13 residues. CDR1 is SQVTM, CDR2 ANQGSEA, per germline. CDR3: CSVGLQGPTEAFF. The CDR3 region has the DNA TGCAGCGTTGGATTACAGGGGCCCACTGAAGCTTTCTTT.

This clone came up a few times. This chain connects TRBV2 to TRBJ2-5; D is possibly TRBD1 (5 bases). CDR3 length: 14 residues. Germline CDR1 SNHLY, CDR2 FYNNEI. Trimming removed 1 base at V and 0 bases at J, with 6 bases between. In DNA form, the CDR3 reads TGTGCCAGCAGTGAAGGACAGTACCAAGAGACCCAGTACTTC. This translates into CASSEGQYQETQYF.

This chain joins TRBV7-8 and TRBJ2-1; tentative D call: TRBD2 (6 bases). Germline-derived CDR1 and CDR2 are SGHVS and FQNEAQ. V shed 10 bases and J shed 5 bases, with 15 bases lying between them. This CDR3 region has 13 residues. CDR3 amino acids: CATNRRADNEQFF. The DNA for the CDR3 is TGTGCCACCAATAGGAGGGCCGACAATGAGCAGTTCTTC.

This clone was seen a handful of times. V gene TRBV4-2 combines with J gene TRBJ1-6; tentatively, D is TRBD1 (5 bases). The germline V gene has CDR1 LGHNA and CDR2 YNFKEQ. V was shortened by 4 bases and J by 8 bases, with 15 bases between the two germline ends. The CDR3 contains 15 residues. The CDR3 loop reads CASSPTGDSYSPLHF. The CDR3 DNA reads as TGTGCCAGCAGCCCCACGGGGGACTCTTATTCACCCCTCCACTTT.

This clone was seen a few times. The chain has TRBV11-2 and TRBJ2-7, with 12 bases aligning to TRBD2. With 5 bases clipped from V and 7 bases from J, the junction kept 12 bases outside the gene matches. Germline-derived CDR1 and CDR2 are SGHAT and FQNNGV. The CDR3 is 16 residues long. In DNA, the CDR3 is TGTGCCAGCAGCCGATGGACTAGCGGGATGACTCAAGAGCAGTACTTC. This encodes CASSRWTSGMTQEQYF.

This clone was seen a handful of times. CDR3 nucleotide sequence: TGTGCCACCAGTGATCACCGGGACAGGGGTCGAGGTGGTGGCTACACCTTC. Translating gives CATSDHRDRGRGGGYTF. The gene calls are TRBV24-1 and TRBJ1-2; 10 positions match TRBD1. CDR3 size: 17 residues. The germline CDR1 and CDR2 sequences are KGHDR and SFDVKD. V dropped 3 bases and J dropped 7; count of bases not matched to a gene: 13.